This T cell receptor (beta chain) was obtained from a study of T cell clonality in common variable immunodeficiency. Findings and caveats of the study: Compared with controls, CVID subjects had fewer shared TCRbeta clones. In common variable immunodeficiency, TCR beta chains reportedly carried fewer deletions and N-nucleotide insertions. Patient heterogeneity in the CVID cohort limited correlations between repertoire features and clinical complications.

Sequencing input was equivalent genomic DNA from CVID and controls. Produced via immunoSEQ multiplex PCR; TCRdb's table is partial and in-frame only. Recorded here are some 50,000 clones, none singletons. Germline V gives CDR1 SGHTA, CDR2 FQGNSA. There are 12 residues in the CDR3. This clone has at least ten counts. Its cognate antigen is unknown. The observed sequence ends 3 residues before the CDR3 terminus, with the missing tail filled in from the germline J gene. The receptor's source is a person aged 18 to 75 in good health. The sequenced sample was peripheral blood mononuclear cells. The chain combines TRBV7-2 with TRBJ1-1, with 8 positions matching TRBD1. The CDR3 protein is CASSSQGVEAFF. CDR3 DNA, as far as it was read: TGTGCCAGCAGCTCACAGGGGGTAGAA.